Reported below is one T cell receptor (beta chain). The CDR3 has 17 residues. The data belong to a study of shared clonotypes between healthy human individuals. Libraries were prepared by immunoSEQ multiplex PCR; TCRdb keeps only in-frame clonotypes and omits some of them. The sample contains 950,000 to 1,300,000 clones, around 76% of which appear only once. V and J are TRBV21-1 and TRBJ2-3; the table assigns TRBD2, which was not confirmed against the DNA. TRBV21-1 is a pseudogene segment. The sequencing input was memory CD4+ T cells sorted from blood. The subset: CD45RA-negative fraction. The receptor's source is a man aged 18 to 35 in good health. The DNA for the CDR3 is TGTGCCAGCAGCAAAGAAGCGAAAAGACCGAGCACAGATACGCAGTATTTT. It specifies CASSKEAKRPSTDTQYF.